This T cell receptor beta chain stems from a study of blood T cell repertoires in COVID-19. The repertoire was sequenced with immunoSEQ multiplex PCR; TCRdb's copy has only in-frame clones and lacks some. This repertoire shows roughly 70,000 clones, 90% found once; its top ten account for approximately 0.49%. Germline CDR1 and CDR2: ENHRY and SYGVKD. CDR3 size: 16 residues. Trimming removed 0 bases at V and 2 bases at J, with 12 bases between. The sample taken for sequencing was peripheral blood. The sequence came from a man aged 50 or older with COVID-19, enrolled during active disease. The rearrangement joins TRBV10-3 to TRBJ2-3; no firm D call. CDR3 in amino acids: CAISESNSPITDTQYF. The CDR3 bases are TGTGCCATCAGTGAGTCGAATAGTCCGATCACAGATACGCAGTATTTT.